A single sample gave rise to the 9 T cell receptor beta chains below, sequenced in a study of blood T cell repertoires in COVID-19. Assay used: immunoSEQ multiplex PCR; TCRdb lists only in-frame clones, some missing. This sample has 250,000 to 350,000 clones; around nine tenths occur once, and the top ten carry under 4.5%. The sample taken for sequencing was peripheral blood. The receptors were gathered from a woman aged 45-60 years with active or convalescent COVID-19.

This chain joins TRBV12-3 or TRBV12-4 and TRBJ2-2; D remains unclear. The CDR3 is 12 amino acids. The germline V and J ends were trimmed by 3 bases and 7 bases, with 6 bases remaining between them. The CDR3 nucleotides are TGTGCCAGCAGTTTCATCGGCGGGGAGCTGTTTTTT. Amino acid sequence: CASSFIGGELFF.

The J gene is TRBJ2-7, the V gene TRBV7-2, with a weak D call TRBD2 (7 bases). Germline CDR1 is SGHTA and CDR2 is FQGNSA. The CDR3 loop spans 15 amino acids. The V end was cut by 1 base, the J end by 6 bases, with 16 bases between. This chain's CDR3 is CASSLVVGGLIEQYF. The CDR3 DNA sequence: TGTGCCAGCAGCTTAGTTGTCGGGGGGCTAATCGAGCAGTACTTC.

The chain links TRBV28 to TRBJ2-7; the D gene is possibly TRBD1 (6 bases). The germline V gene encodes CDR1 MDHEN and CDR2 SYDVKM. Trimming left V 6 bases short and J 1 base short, with 16 bases between. CDR3 length: 15 amino acids. The CDR3 protein is CASSFVGTNSYEQYF. The CDR3 DNA follows: TGTGCCAGCAGCTTCGTCGGGACAAATTCCTACGAGCAGTACTTC. Complete variable domain (other parts from reference TRBV28 and TRBJ2-7): DVKVTQSSRYLVKRTGEKVFLECVQDMDHENMFWYRQDPGLGLRLIYFSYDVKMKEKGDIPEGYSVSREKKERFSLILESASTNQTSMYLCASSFVGTNSYEQYFGPGTRLTVT.

The chain couples TRBV28 to TRBJ1-1; no reliable D call. CDR3 length: 13 residues. V lost 5 bases and J lost 1, with 8 bases in between. Germline-derived CDR1 and CDR2 are MDHEN and SYDVKM. The CDR3 reads CASSITANTEAFF. Written as DNA, the CDR3 is TGTGCCAGCAGTATAACAGCGAACACTGAAGCTTTCTTT.

The chain is built from TRBV30 and TRBJ2-1; D is undetermined. The V end lost 2 bases, the J end lost 5 bases, and 10 bases lay between the germline ends. This CDR3 has 13 amino acids. The germline V gene encodes CDR1 GTSNPN and CDR2 SVGIG (reference sequence). As DNA, the CDR3 is TGTGCCTGGAGTCTAGGTTTCGACAATGAGCAGTTCTTC. Amino acids: CAWSLGFDNEQFF.

A few counts support this clone. The chain has TRBV6-4 and TRBJ2-1; D ambiguous. CDR1 is MRHNA and CDR2 is SNTAGT in the germline V gene. V lost 0 bases and J lost 0, with 9 bases in between. This CDR3 has 16 amino acids. The CDR3 region has the DNA TGTGCCAGCAGTGACTCGGCGGCAGCCTCCTACAATGAGCAGTTCTTC. Its translation is CASSDSAAASYNEQFF.

The V and J genes are TRBV20-1 and TRBJ1-2; 10 bases agree with TRBD1. Per germline, CDR1 DFQATT and CDR2 SNEGSKA (reference sequence). CDR3 length equals 16 residues. Unmatched junction bases numbered 9, after V lost 3 bases and J lost 2 bases. CDR3 residues: CSASKRQGAPNYGYTF. CDR3 nucleotides: TGCAGTGCTAGTAAAAGACAGGGGGCCCCCAACTATGGCTACACCTTC.

This chain joins TRBV18 and TRBJ1-3; 7 positions match TRBD1. This CDR3 spans 14 amino acids. Germline lookup yields CDR1 KGHSH and CDR2 LQKENI. Trimming removed 4 bases from V and 4 bases from J; junction bases left unmatched: 4. CDR3 bases: TGTGCCAGCTCACATGACAGGGACGGAAACACCATATATTTT. Its protein is CASSHDRDGNTIYF.

The J gene is TRBJ2-7, the V gene TRBV5-6; D is ambiguous. Germline values: CDR1 SGHDT, CDR2 YYEEEE. Between the trimmed V and J ends, which lost 1 base and 11 bases, there was a span of 13 bases. The CDR3 contains 12 residues. The CDR3 coding sequence is TGTGCCAGCAGCTTGCCCACGGGTCCCAAGTACTTC. Its protein product is CASSLPTGPKYF.